This is a list of T cell receptor beta chains from one sample in a study of OX40 agonist ivuxolimab in advanced cancers. Method: immunoSEQ multiplex PCR; TCRdb's copy keeps in-frame clones and lacks some. Of fewer than 90,000 clones listed, around nine tenths were seen once; the top ten hold about 2.5%. The material sequenced was CD4+ or CD8+ T cells sorted from blood, taken in a trial of the OX40 agonist ivuxolimab. These receptors all stem from an adult with an advanced solid tumor such as melanoma, head and neck, liver or kidney cancer. Each CDR3 is given with its conserved first and last residue. Each record gives: V gene, J gene, D gene, clone size, CDR3 protein, CDR3 DNA. D genes are given only for firm matches. Only some rows state a clone size, as once, few, many or a class for expanded clones.

TRBV28,TRBJ2-7,TRBD1,-,CASRTTGQGYVYF,TGTGCCAGCAGAACGACGGGACAGGGTTATGTGTACTTC
TRBV19,TRBJ1-2,TRBD1,-,CASSPWTGRNYGYTF,TGTGCCAGTAGTCCTTGGACAGGACGGAACTATGGCTACACCTTC
TRBV18,TRBJ1-1,-,-,CASSPNTRLENTEAFF,TGTGCCAGCTCACCAAATACCAGACTTGAGAACACTGAAGCTTTCTTT
TRBV19,TRBJ1-5,TRBD1,few,CASGQGVHSNQPQHF,TGTGCCAGCGGACAGGGGGTCCATAGCAATCAGCCCCAGCATTTT
TRBV7-3,TRBJ2-1,-,-,CASSPPGLDNEQFF,TGTGCCAGCAGCCCTCCCGGACTGGACAATGAGCAGTTCTTC
TRBV19,TRBJ1-2,-,-,CASSILDSDYGYTF,TGTGCCAGTAGTATATTAGACAGTGACTATGGCTACACCTTC
TRBV6-6,TRBJ1-6,-,-,CASSYSDWEGSPLHF,TGTGCCAGCAGTTACTCTGACTGGGAGGGTTCACCCCTCCACTTT
TRBV5-3,TRBJ2-3,TRBD1,-,CARRGRDRVSDTQYF,TGTGCCAGAAGAGGGCGGGACAGGGTGTCAGATACGCAGTATTTT
TRBV6-1,TRBJ1-5,-,-,CASNLGDSNQPQHF,TGTGCCAGCAACCTAGGGGACAGCAATCAGCCCCAGCATTTT
TRBV11-2,TRBJ2-1,TRBD1,-,CASSSNRRGSGSYNEQFF,TGTGCCAGCAGCTCGAACCGCAGGGGGTCTGGGTCCTACAATGAGCAGTTCTTC
TRBV5-1,TRBJ1-1,-,-,CASTPPGTPSTEAFF,TGCGCCAGCACCCCTCCCGGGACCCCCAGCACTGAAGCTTTCTTT
TRBV9,TRBJ1-2,-,-,CASSVGQGRGYTF,TGTGCCAGCAGCGTAGGGCAGGGCAGAGGCTACACCTTC
TRBV29-1,TRBJ2-7,-,-,CSVEASWGSYEQYF,TGCAGCGTTGAGGCCAGCTGGGGAAGCTACGAGCAGTACTTC